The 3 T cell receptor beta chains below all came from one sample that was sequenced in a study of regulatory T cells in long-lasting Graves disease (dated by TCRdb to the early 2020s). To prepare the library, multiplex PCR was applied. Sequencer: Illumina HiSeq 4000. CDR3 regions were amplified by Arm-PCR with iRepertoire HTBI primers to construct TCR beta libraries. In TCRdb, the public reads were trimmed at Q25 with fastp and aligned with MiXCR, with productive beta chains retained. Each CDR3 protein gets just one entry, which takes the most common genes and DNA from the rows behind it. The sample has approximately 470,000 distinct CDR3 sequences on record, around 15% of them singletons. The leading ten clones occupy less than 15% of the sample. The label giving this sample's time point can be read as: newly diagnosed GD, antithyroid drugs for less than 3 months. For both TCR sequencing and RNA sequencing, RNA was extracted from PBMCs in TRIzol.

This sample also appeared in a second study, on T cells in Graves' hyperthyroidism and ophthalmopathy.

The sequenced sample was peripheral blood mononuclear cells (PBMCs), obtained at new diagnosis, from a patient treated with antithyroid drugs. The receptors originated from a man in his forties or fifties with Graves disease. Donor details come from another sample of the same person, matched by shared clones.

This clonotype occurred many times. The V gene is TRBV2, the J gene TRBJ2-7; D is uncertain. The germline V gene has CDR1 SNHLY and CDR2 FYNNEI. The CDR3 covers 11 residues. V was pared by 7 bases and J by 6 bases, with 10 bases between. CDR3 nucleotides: TGTGCCAGCAAATCCGCGACCGAGCAGTACTTC. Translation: CASKSATEQYF.

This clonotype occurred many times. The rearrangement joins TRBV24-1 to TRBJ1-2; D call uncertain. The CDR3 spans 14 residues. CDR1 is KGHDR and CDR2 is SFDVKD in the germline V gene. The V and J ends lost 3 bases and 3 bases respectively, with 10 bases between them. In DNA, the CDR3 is TGTGCCACCAGTGATGAACACCCTCACTATGGCTACACCTTC. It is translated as CATSDEHPHYGYTF.

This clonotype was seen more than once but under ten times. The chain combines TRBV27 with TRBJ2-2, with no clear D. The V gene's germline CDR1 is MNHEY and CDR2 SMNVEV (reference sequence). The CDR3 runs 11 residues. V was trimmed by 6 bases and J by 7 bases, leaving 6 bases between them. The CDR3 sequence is CASSFGGELFF. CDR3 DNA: TGTGCCAGCAGCTTTGGCGGGGAGCTGTTTTTT.